The present T cell receptor (beta chain) was sequenced within a study of blood T cell repertoires in COVID-19. About the study: Samples representing acute and convalescent COVID-19 were sourced from the United States, Italy and Spain. From T cells, B-cell-depleted T cells, or PBMCs came the material, which was cDNA or gDNA.

The assay was immunoSEQ multiplex PCR, and TCRdb's table has in-frame clones only and misses some. The profile shows 130,000 to 150,000 clones, around 84% of them singletons. V lost 4 bases to trimming and J lost 5 bases; unmatched junction nucleotides: 6. The CDR3 spans 16 residues. Germline assignment: CDR1 MNHNY and CDR2 SVGAGI (reference sequence). The clonotype comes from a man in his sixties with active or convalescent COVID-19. The specimen was peripheral blood. The chain is built from TRBV6-6 and TRBJ2-5, with 14 positions matching TRBD2. CDR3 in amino acids: CASSSGTSGSMETQYF. For the CDR3, the DNA is TGTGCCAGCAGTTCAGGGACTAGCGGGAGTATGGAGACCCAGTACTTC.